This T cell receptor (beta chain) was recovered during a study of shared clonotypes between healthy human individuals. Study context: Per donor, CD8 memory used one plate, CD8 naive used two, CD4 memory used three and CD4 naive used three.

Libraries were prepared by immunoSEQ multiplex PCR; TCRdb keeps only in-frame clonotypes and omits some of them. The sample gives 2 million to 2.5 million clones, just over 90% of which show up once; 0.3% to 0.4% is in the top ten. Caucasian adults living in Nashville, Tennessee, provided all samples. A CD45RA+ naive subset and a CD45RA-negative memory subset were split from CD4+ cells. Germline assignment: CDR1 MNHEY and CDR2 SMNVEV (reference sequence). The germline V and J ends were trimmed by 10 bases and 5 bases, with 21 bases remaining between them. This CDR3 has 15 residues. Sequencing was performed on naive CD4+ T cells from PBMCs. Subset described: CD45RA+ positively selected. This receptor was identified in a man younger than 35 in good health. Some clones in this sample may be carry-over from other donors' samples. The chain recombines TRBV27 with TRBJ2-1; the D gene is possibly TRBD2 (5 bases). CDR3 amino acids: CATKSWEAEHNEQFF. CDR3 bases: TGTGCCACCAAATCTTGGGAAGCGGAACACAATGAGCAGTTCTTC.